Each of the 27 T cell receptor beta chains below was sequenced from the same sample in a study of identical twins. TCRdb re-called the 5' RACE reads with MiXCR, one entry per CDR3 protein. The sample includes 690,000 or so distinct CDR3 sequences, under 9% seen only once; the top ten take 0.75% to 1%. This same sample was also part of a study on yellow fever vaccine responses in identical twins.

Input material: PBMCs. These receptors were taken from a woman younger than 35 in good health.

There are many counts of this clonotype. The genes are TRBV11-2 and TRBJ2-5, with a possible D match to TRBD2 (5 bases). Trimming stripped 5 bases from V and 1 base from J, with 8 bases between. CDR3 length equals 13 residues. Per the germline V gene, CDR1 is SGHAT and CDR2 is FQNNGV. The DNA of the CDR3 is TGTGCCAGCAGCCGGACTCTCCAAGAGACCCAGTACTTC. Translating it yields CASSRTLQETQYF. Full variable domain (missing parts from reference TRBV11-2 and TRBJ2-5): EAGVAQSPRYKIIEKRQSVAFWCNPISGHATLYWYQQILGQGPKLLIQFQNNGVVDDSQLPKDRFSAERLKGVDSTLKIQPAKLEDSAVYLCASSRTLQETQYFGPGTRLLVL.

In its sample, this clonotype was seen a few times. The chain couples TRBV21-1 to TRBJ2-7; the DNA was not compared with TRBD1, the D call given in the table. TRBV21-1 counts as a pseudogene. The CDR3 has 15 amino acids. The DNA of the CDR3 is TGTGCCAGCAGCCACTTCCGGGACAGCCCTTACGAGCAGTACTTC. It is translated as CASSHFRDSPYEQYF.

The CDR3 protein is CASSPRQGTAEAFF. The CDR3 DNA sequence: TGTGCCAGCAGCCCACGACAGGGTACGGCTGAAGCTTTCTTT. The rearrangement links TRBV7-3 to TRBJ1-1; 7 bases are a match to TRBD1. The germline V gene encodes CDR1 SGHTA and CDR2 FQGTGA. V was pared by 5 bases and J by 6 bases, with 9 bases of the junction left unmatched. The CDR3 runs to 14 residues.

The rearrangement links TRBV27 to TRBJ2-2; 9 bases agree with TRBD2. Germline loops: CDR1 MNHEY, CDR2 SMNVEV (reference sequence). V was pared by 7 bases and J by 4 bases, with 7 bases of the junction left unmatched. The CDR3 loop spans 15 amino acids. The chain's CDR3 is CASKKLAGATGELFF. DNA for the CDR3: TGTGCCAGCAAGAAATTAGCGGGAGCCACCGGGGAGCTGTTTTTT.

This sequence joins TRBV5-6 and TRBJ1-2; no firm D call. Between the trimmed V and J ends, which lost 0 bases and 4 bases, there was a span of 7 bases. The germline V gene has CDR1 SGHDT and CDR2 YYEEEE. This CDR3 has 13 amino acids. Here the CDR3 reads CASSLDPSYGYTF. The CDR3 nucleotides are TGTGCCAGCAGCTTGGACCCAAGCTATGGCTACACCTTC.

This clonotype was found many times. V and J are TRBV21-1 and TRBJ1-2; the DNA was not used to check the table's D call, TRBD1. TRBV21-1 is classified as a pseudogene. CDR3 length: 14 residues. The CDR3 DNA sequence: TGTGCCAGCAGCAGCCCAAACCGGGGGAATGGCTACACCTTC. It yields the protein CASSSPNRGNGYTF.

This clonotype turned up a few times. This sequence joins TRBV12-3 or TRBV12-4 and TRBJ2-5; 8 bases agree with TRBD2. The trim removed 3 bases at V and 5 bases at J, leaving 11 bases unmatched. This CDR3 is 16 amino acids long. This chain's CDR3 is CASSLGGAGVRETQYF. CDR3 in DNA: TGTGCCAGCAGTTTGGGGGGAGCGGGAGTGAGGGAGACCCAGTACTTC.

This clonotype has a count of ten or more. This chain joins TRBV7-2 and TRBJ2-7; TRBD2 aligns across 10 bases. This CDR3 has 16 amino acids. Germline loops: CDR1 SGHTA, CDR2 FQGNSA. The V segment lost 1 base and the J segment 6 bases; nucleotides outside the gene matches: 9. In nucleotides, the CDR3 is TGTGCCAGCAGCTTAGAGCCGGGACTAGCGTTTGGCGAGCAGTACTTC. It codes for CASSLEPGLAFGEQYF.

A few counts support this clonotype. The chain has TRBV12-3 or TRBV12-4 and TRBJ1-3; unclear D gene. The CDR3 runs 14 residues. The ends were cut back, 6 bases at V and 1 base at J, with 10 bases in the middle. The CDR3 spells CASRVGPSGNTIYF. CDR3 nucleotide sequence: TGTGCCAGCAGAGTCGGCCCGTCTGGAAACACCATATATTTT.

This clonotype was counted only a few times. This rearrangement joins TRBV25-1 to TRBJ2-2; D is perhaps TRBD1 (6 bases). Germline V gene lookup returns CDR1 MGHDK and CDR2 SYGVNS. V was cut by 0 bases and J by 3 bases, with 11 bases left in between. The CDR3 contains 16 residues. CDR3 nucleotide sequence: TGTGCCAGCAGTGAATATATGGGGGCCGACACCGGGGAGCTGTTTTTT. This codes for CASSEYMGADTGELFF.

This clonotype has more than one count but fewer than ten. V and J are TRBV11-1 and TRBJ2-7; 9 bases align to TRBD1. Germline CDR1 is SGHAT and CDR2 is FQDESV (reference sequence). Unmatched junction bases numbered 14, after V lost 5 bases and J lost 0 bases. The length of the CDR3 is 18 residues. CDR3 sequence: CASSPRDRDPLSSYEQYF. As DNA, the CDR3 is TGTGCCAGCAGCCCCCGGGACAGGGATCCCCTCTCCTCCTACGAGCAGTACTTC.

This clonotype was counted many times. This rearrangement joins TRBV5-1 to TRBJ2-1; TRBD2 aligns across 7 bases. V was clipped by 3 bases and J by 7 bases; unmatched bases: 10. The germline gives CDR1 SGHRS, CDR2 YFSETQ. The CDR3 sequence is 15 residues long. CDR3 amino acids: CASSWEGLAENEQFF. The CDR3 DNA reads as TGCGCCAGCAGCTGGGAGGGGCTAGCGGAAAATGAGCAGTTCTTC. Supplemented by reference TRBV5-1 and TRBJ2-1, the full variable domain reads KAGVTQTPRYLIKTRGQQVTLSCSPISGHRSVSWYQQTPGQGLQFLFEYFSETQRNKGNFPGRFSGRQFSNSRSEMNVSTLELGDSALYLCASSWEGLAENEQFFGPGTRLTVL.

The chain links TRBV20-1 to TRBJ2-2; D ambiguous. Trimming removed 3 bases from V and 4 bases from J, with 15 bases in between. CDR1 and CDR2 (germline): DFQATT, SNEGSKA (reference sequence). The CDR3 spans 15 residues. CDR3 in DNA: TGCAGTGCTAGTCATCCTCAACTGGGCACCGGGGAGCTGTTTTTT. Amino acid sequence: CSASHPQLGTGELFF.

This clonotype occurred a few times. The J gene is TRBJ2-5, the V gene TRBV27, with 10 bases fitting TRBD2. The germline gives CDR1 MNHEY, CDR2 SMNVEV (reference sequence). The CDR3 length is 15 residues. V trimming: 3 bases; J trimming: 5 bases; junction bases outside the gene matches: 6. The CDR3 region has the DNA TGTGCCAGCAGTTTGGCTAGCGGGAGTTCGGAGACCCAGTACTTC. Translated: CASSLASGSSETQYF.

This chain connects TRBV7-9 to TRBJ2-5; D ambiguous. V was pared by 3 bases and J by 2 bases, with 13 bases between. This CDR3 is 15 amino acids long. CDR1 is SEHNR, CDR2 FQNEAQ, per germline (reference sequence). CDR3 amino acids: CASSLSGAIQETQYF. The CDR3, as DNA: TGTGCCAGCAGCTTGTCAGGAGCTATTCAAGAGACCCAGTACTTC.

This clonotype was seen at least ten times. This chain connects TRBV12-3 or TRBV12-4 to TRBJ2-5, with unresolved D. This CDR3 spans 16 amino acids. V lost 2 bases and J 6 bases, leaving 19 bases between the germline ends. CDR3 region: CASSLFTRFEVKTQYF. For the CDR3, the DNA is TGTGCCAGCAGTTTATTCACCCGGTTCGAGGTGAAGACCCAGTACTTC.

This chain links TRBV4-3 with TRBJ2-1, with a weak D call TRBD2 (5 bases). The CDR3 covers 17 residues. V lost 1 base, J lost 4 bases, and 17 bases lay in between. The germline CDR1 and CDR2 sequences are LGHNA and YSLEER. In nucleotides, the CDR3 is TGCGCCAGCAGCCAAGTGGACTCCGAGACCATTTACAATGAGCAGTTCTTC. Encoded protein: CASSQVDSETIYNEQFF.

The chain combines TRBV18 with TRBJ2-3; 10 bases are shared with TRBD1. In germline, CDR1 is KGHSH, CDR2 LQKENI. V dropped 0 bases and J dropped 3; count of bases not matched to a gene: 9. CDR3 length equals 18 residues. CDR3 sequence (DNA): TGTGCCAGCTCACCACCCATATGGACAGGGGGATATACAGATACGCAGTATTTT. This codes for CASSPPIWTGGYTDTQYF.

This clonotype appeared a few times. The chain is built from TRBV12-3 or TRBV12-4 and TRBJ1-4; D is unclear. This CDR3 is 11 amino acids long. Deletions cut 7 bases from V and 9 bases from J, with 9 bases between. This CDR3 reads CASKDRQKLFF. The CDR3 DNA is TGTGCCAGCAAAGACCGACAAAAACTGTTTTTT.

This clonotype was observed at least ten times. The rearrangement uses TRBV12-3 or TRBV12-4 and TRBJ2-2; 7 bases agree with TRBD1. The ends lost 6 bases at V and 3 bases at J; junction bases unmatched: 4. The CDR3 length is 14 residues. CDR3 loop: CASRKTGYTGELFF. CDR3 DNA sequence: TGTGCCAGCAGAAAGACAGGGTACACCGGGGAGCTGTTTTTT.

Here the CDR3 reads CASSYLRTSGDEQYF. CDR3 sequence (DNA): TGTGCCAGCAGTTACCTACGGACTAGCGGCGACGAGCAGTACTTC. This chain links TRBV6-2 or TRBV6-3 with TRBJ2-7; 10 bases align to TRBD2. The CDR3 has 15 residues. From germline, CDR1 is MNHEY and CDR2 SVGEGT. Trimming cost V 2 bases and J 5 bases; bases outside gene matches: 6.

This clonotype is medium-sized by share. The J gene is TRBJ2-3, the V gene TRBV12-3 or TRBV12-4; the match to TRBD2 covers 12 bases. The CDR3 extends over 19 amino acids. The junction had 15 bases not matched to a gene; V was cut back by 6 bases and J by 2 bases. Here the CDR3 reads CASSPPGLAGPKPTDTQYF. The CDR3 DNA follows: TGTGCCAGCAGCCCTCCGGGACTAGCGGGCCCAAAGCCCACAGATACGCAGTATTTT.

CDR3 in DNA: TGTGCCAGCAGCATGAGTGGGAACACTGAAGCTTTCTTT. This sequence encodes CASSMSGNTEAFF. The gene calls are TRBV6-1 and TRBJ1-1, with unresolved D. Per the germline V gene, CDR1 is MNHNS and CDR2 is SASEGT. Trimming shortened V by 6 bases and J by 1 base, and 9 bases separated the two germline ends. CDR3 size: 13 residues.

In this sample, this clonotype turned up a few times. The rearrangement joins TRBV7-9 to TRBJ2-2; no definite D call. The CDR3 has 13 amino acids. Trimming took off 11 bases at V and 0 bases at J, with 10 bases between the two ends. Germline-derived CDR1 and CDR2 are SEHNR and FQNEAQ (reference sequence). CDR3: CAHINPNTGELFF. The CDR3 DNA follows: TGTGCCCATATTAATCCGAACACCGGGGAGCTGTTTTTT.

The table lists this clonotype with a few counts. The chain has TRBV7-2 and TRBJ2-7, with 9 positions matching TRBD2. The germline V gene has CDR1 SGHTA and CDR2 FQGNSA. Unmatched junction bases numbered 2, after V lost 3 bases and J lost 2 bases. CDR3 length: 14 residues. CDR3 sequence reads: CASSFSGSPYEQYF. CDR3 nucleotide sequence: TGTGCCAGCAGCTTTAGCGGGAGTCCCTACGAGCAGTACTTC. Variable domain in full (rest from reference TRBV7-2 and TRBJ2-7): GAGVSQSPSNKVTEKGKDVELRCDPISGHTALYWYRQSLGQGLEFLIYFQGNSAPDKSGLPSDRFSAERTGGSVSTLTIQRTQQEDSAVYLCASSFSGSPYEQYFGPGTRLTVT.

The V and J genes are TRBV6-1 and TRBJ2-3; 7 bases align to TRBD2. Losses at the gene ends were 6 bases for V and 6 bases for J; bases not matched to a gene: 12. This CDR3 contains 15 residues. Germline-derived CDR1 and CDR2 are MNHNS and SASEGT. The DNA for the CDR3 is TGTGCCAGCAGCCGTGGCGGGAGTGTTTTTGATACGCAGTATTTT. Translated, it gives CASSRGGSVFDTQYF.

This clonotype came up many times. The V call is TRBV6-1, the J call TRBJ2-3; D unclear. V was pared by 5 bases and J by 3 bases, with 9 bases between. The CDR3 totals 13 residues. Germline CDR1 is MNHNS and CDR2 is SASEGT. CDR3 bases: TGTGCCAGCAGTCGGAAAATAACAGATACGCAGTATTTT. This gives the protein CASSRKITDTQYF.